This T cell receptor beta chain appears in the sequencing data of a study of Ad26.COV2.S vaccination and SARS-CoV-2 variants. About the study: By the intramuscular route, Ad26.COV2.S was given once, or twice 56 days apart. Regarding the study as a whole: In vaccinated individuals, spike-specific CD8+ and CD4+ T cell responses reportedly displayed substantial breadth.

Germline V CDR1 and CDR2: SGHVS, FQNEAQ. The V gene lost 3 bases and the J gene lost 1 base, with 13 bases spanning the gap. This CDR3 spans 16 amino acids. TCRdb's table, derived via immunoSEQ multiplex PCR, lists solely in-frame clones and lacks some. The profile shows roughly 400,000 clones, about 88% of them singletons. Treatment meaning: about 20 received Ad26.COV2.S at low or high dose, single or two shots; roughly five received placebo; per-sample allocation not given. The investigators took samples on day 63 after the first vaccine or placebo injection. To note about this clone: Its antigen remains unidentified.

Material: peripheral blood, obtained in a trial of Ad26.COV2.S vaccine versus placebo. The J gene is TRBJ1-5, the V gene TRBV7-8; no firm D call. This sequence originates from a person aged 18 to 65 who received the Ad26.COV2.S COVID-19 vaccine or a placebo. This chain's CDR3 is CASSFDPGMSNQPQHF. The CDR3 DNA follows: TGTGCCAGCAGCTTTGATCCGGGCATGAGCAATCAGCCCCAGCATTTT.